The 12 T cell receptor beta chains reported below all come from one sample, sequenced in a study of T-cell memory formation after mild COVID-19. From the 5' RACE reads, TCRdb called clonotypes with MiXCR, one entry per CDR3 protein. The table has 250,000 to 300,000 distinct CDR3 sequences, around a sixth seen once. The sequencing input was PBMCs or a T cell subset sorted from them (not recorded which). The receptors were gathered from a man younger than 35 who had mild COVID-19 (a few samples of this study predate the infection). Cell type and time point are not known.

The V gene is TRBV9, the J gene TRBJ2-2, with 11 bases that match TRBD2. J gave up 4 bases and V 3 bases, and 2 bases lay outside the gene matches. Germline V CDR1 and CDR2: SGDLS, YYNGEE. The CDR3 covers 15 residues. CDR3 nucleotides: TGTGCCAGCAGCGGGCTAGCGGGGGGCACCGGGGAGCTGTTTTTT. Its protein is CASSGLAGGTGELFF.

The rearrangement joins TRBV6-5 to TRBJ2-5; perhaps TRBD1 as D (6 bases). CDR1 MNHEY and CDR2 SVGAGI come from the germline V gene. V lost 0 bases to trimming and J lost 5 bases, with 13 bases between them. CDR3 size: 15 residues. CDR3 sequence: CASSYSTGERETQYF. CDR3 nucleotide sequence: TGTGCCAGCAGTTACTCGACAGGCGAGAGGGAGACCCAGTACTTC.

V usage is TRBV9 and J usage is TRBJ2-3; tentatively, D is TRBD1 or TRBD2 (5 bases each). Per the germline V gene, CDR1 is SGDLS and CDR2 is YYNGEE. V lost 2 bases to trimming and J lost 1 base, with 11 bases between them. The CDR3 runs to 15 residues. The CDR3 is CASSVGGIGTDTQYF. CDR3 DNA: TGTGCCAGCAGCGTTGGGGGAATTGGCACAGATACGCAGTATTTT.

The CDR3 bases are TGTGCCAGCAGCTTAGGGCCCGTCGGAGATACGCAGTATTTT. Translated, it gives CASSLGPVGDTQYF. The chain recombines TRBV7-3 with TRBJ2-3, with D unresolved. Germline CDR1 SGHTA, CDR2 FQGTGA. The CDR3 is 14 amino acids. V lost 2 bases, J lost 5 bases, and 11 bases lay in between. Supplemented by reference TRBV7-3 and TRBJ2-3, the full variable domain reads GAGVSQTPSNKVTEKGKYVELRCDPISGHTALYWYRQSLGQGPEFLIYFQGTGAADDSGLPNDRFFAVRPEGSVSTLKIQRTERGDSAVYLCASSLGPVGDTQYFGPGTRLTVL.

The rearrangement uses TRBV9 and TRBJ2-5; D might be TRBD2 (5 bases). The CDR3 loop spans 15 amino acids. Germline CDR1 SGDLS, CDR2 YYNGEE. Trimming shortened V by 4 bases and J by 1 base, and 14 bases separated the two germline ends. The CDR3 nucleotides read TGTGCCAGCAGCAACACGGTGGGAGTCCAAGAGACCCAGTACTTC. Translation: CASSNTVGVQETQYF.

This chain joins TRBV20-1 and TRBJ2-5, with TRBD1 as a possible D gene (5 bases). V lost 1 base, J lost 4 bases, and 10 bases lay in between. There are 13 residues in the CDR3. Germline assignment: CDR1 DFQATT and CDR2 SNEGSKA (reference sequence). CDR3: CSARGSGPETQYF. CDR3 bases: TGCAGTGCTAGAGGTTCAGGGCCAGAGACCCAGTACTTC.

This clonotype was seen only a few times. The chain is built from TRBV20-1 and TRBJ2-7; 8 bases are shared with TRBD2. J gave up 6 bases and V 0 bases, and 7 bases lay outside the gene matches. Germline V gene data show CDR1 as DFQATT and CDR2 as SNEGSKA (reference sequence). The CDR3 is 14 residues long. CDR3: CSARDLVAGSEQYF. The CDR3, as DNA: TGCAGTGCTAGAGATCTGGTAGCGGGGAGCGAGCAGTACTTC.

There are many counts of this clonotype. The chain employs TRBV5-4 and TRBJ1-1; TRBD1 might be the D (6 bases). V lost 5 bases and J lost 1, with 18 bases in between. CDR3 length: 16 residues. Germline assignment: CDR1 SGHNT and CDR2 YYREEE (reference sequence). The CDR3 loop reads CASRRIGGQKNTEAFF. The CDR3 nucleotides read TGTGCCAGCAGGCGCATAGGGGGACAAAAGAACACTGAAGCTTTCTTT.

This chain links TRBV5-1 with TRBJ1-2; tentatively, D is TRBD1 (5 bases). The CDR3 loop spans 14 amino acids. The ends were cut back, 3 bases at V and 8 bases at J, with 17 bases in the middle. CDR1 SGHRS and CDR2 YFSETQ come from the germline V gene. Here the CDR3 DNA reads TGCGCCAGCAGCTCGGACAAAGTTTGGGGAGGCTACACCTTC. This sequence encodes CASSSDKVWGGYTF.

The chain couples TRBV20-1 to TRBJ2-1; a possible D gene is TRBD2 (5 bases). The CDR3 runs 16 residues. Germline CDR1 reads DFQATT; CDR2 reads SNEGSKA (reference sequence). Trimming left V 0 bases short and J 8 bases short, with 20 bases between. DNA for the CDR3: TGCAGTGCTAGAGATGAGGGCCGATTAGCCGGGGATGAGCAGTTCTTC. Translation gives CSARDEGRLAGDEQFF.

The chain uses TRBV20-1 and TRBJ2-5; TRBD2 might be the D (5 bases). V was trimmed by 7 bases and J by 5 bases, leaving 11 bases between them. The CDR3 extends over 11 amino acids. CDR1 and CDR2 from the germline V gene are DFQATT and SNEGSKA (reference sequence). The CDR3 reads CSVMGEETQYF. CDR3 in DNA: TGCAGTGTCATGGGAGAGGAGACCCAGTACTTC.

This rearrangement joins TRBV6-2 or TRBV6-3 to TRBJ2-7, with 8 nucleotides matching TRBD1. The CDR3 runs to 13 residues. Losses at the gene ends were 5 bases for V and 10 bases for J; bases not matched to a gene: 10. CDR1 is MNHEY and CDR2 is SVGEGT in the germline V gene. The CDR3 spells CASSPGQVETQYV. For the CDR3, the DNA is TGTGCCAGCAGTCCGGGACAGGTTGAAACTCAGTACGTC.